This T cell receptor beta chain was observed in a study of beta chain features in type 1 diabetes. General study results and limits: Fewer junction insertions and more nucleotide deletions appeared in type 1 diabetes patients. Researchers report that Type 1 diabetes patients had moderately but significantly shorter TCRB CDR3s across all four CD4+ subsets. In the patient group, naive, central memory and Treg TCRB repertoires seemed more alike than in the healthy donor group.

The CDR3 extends over 13 amino acids. V lost 6 bases to trimming and J lost 5 bases, with 16 bases between them. The V gene's germline CDR1 is SQVTM and CDR2 ANQGSEA. Each population that was sorted was more than 95% pure. As for this clone: No antigen is known for it.

Reverse transcribing all isolated RNA meant expressed TCRB transcripts were sequenced. Naive, central memory and regulatory T cell samples came to a mean of roughly 3.6 million reads. Generated by immunoSEQ multiplex PCR, the TCRdb table keeps only in-frame clones and is missing some. The table has about 710,000 clones, about 14% seen once. V is TRBV29-1 and J is TRBJ2-5, with D maybe TRBD1 (6 bases). The sequence came from a man aged 18-30 years with type 1 diabetes. The sequenced material came from naive CD4+ T cells from blood. DNA for the CDR3: TGCAGCGTCCGGGGCACAGACAGGGAGACCCAGTACTTC. It codes for CSVRGTDRETQYF.